The T cell receptor beta chain under discussion was sequenced for a study of cytomegalovirus exposure and HLA in healthy donors. Study details: Most genotyped donors, over 70% of 350 to 500, had Caucasian-associated genetic ancestry.

A remark on this clone: What it recognizes is unknown.

The PCR made use of 60 Vbeta and 13 Jbeta primers. Profiling relied on immunoSEQ multiplex PCR, and the TCRdb table lists in-frame clones only, not all of them. The top ten hold 1.9% of the sample, which has 150,000 to 250,000 clones, around 81% seen once. Germline CDR1 LNHNV, CDR2 YYDKDF (reference sequence). Trimming cost V 3 bases and J 6 bases, with 18 bases left between them. This CDR3 spans 16 amino acids. Study results and limitations: Whilst most TCR sequences proved rare, a subset of public TCRs occurred across many donors. Previous analysis showed most TCR beta V segments were productive about 87% or about 30% of the time.

Healthy bone marrow donors made up the donors. The sequencing input was PBMCs. The chain combines TRBV15 with TRBJ1-5; no clear D gene. This clonotype originated in a man aged 30 to 45 in good health and CMV-seronegative. The CDR3 loop is CATSSQLRGGSQPQHF. As DNA, the CDR3 is TGTGCCACCAGCAGCCAGTTACGGGGAGGGAGTCAGCCCCAGCATTTT.